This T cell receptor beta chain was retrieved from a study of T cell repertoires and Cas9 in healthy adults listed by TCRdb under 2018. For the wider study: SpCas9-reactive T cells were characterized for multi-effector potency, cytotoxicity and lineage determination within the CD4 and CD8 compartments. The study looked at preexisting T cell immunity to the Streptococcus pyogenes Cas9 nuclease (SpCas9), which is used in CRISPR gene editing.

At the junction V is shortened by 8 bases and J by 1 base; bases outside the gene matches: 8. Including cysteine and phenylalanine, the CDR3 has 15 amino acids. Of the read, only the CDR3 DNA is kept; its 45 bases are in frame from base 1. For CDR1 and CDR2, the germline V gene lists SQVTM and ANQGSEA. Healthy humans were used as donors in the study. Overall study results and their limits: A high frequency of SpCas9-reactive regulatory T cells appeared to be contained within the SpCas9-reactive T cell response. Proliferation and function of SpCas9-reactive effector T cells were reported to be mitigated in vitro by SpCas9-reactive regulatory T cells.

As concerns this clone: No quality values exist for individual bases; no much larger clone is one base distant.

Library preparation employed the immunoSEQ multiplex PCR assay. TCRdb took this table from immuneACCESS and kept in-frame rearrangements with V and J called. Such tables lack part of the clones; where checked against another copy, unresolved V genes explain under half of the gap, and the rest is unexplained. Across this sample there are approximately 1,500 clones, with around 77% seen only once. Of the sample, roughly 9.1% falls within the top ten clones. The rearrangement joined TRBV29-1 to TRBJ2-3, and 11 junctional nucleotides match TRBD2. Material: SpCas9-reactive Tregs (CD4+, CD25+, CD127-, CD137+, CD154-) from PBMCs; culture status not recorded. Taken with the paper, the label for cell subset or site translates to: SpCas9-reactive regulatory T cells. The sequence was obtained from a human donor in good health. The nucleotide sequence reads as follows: TGCAGCTACCAGGGGGGACTAGCGGGCACAGATACGCAGTATTTT. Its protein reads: CSYQGGLAGTDTQYF.